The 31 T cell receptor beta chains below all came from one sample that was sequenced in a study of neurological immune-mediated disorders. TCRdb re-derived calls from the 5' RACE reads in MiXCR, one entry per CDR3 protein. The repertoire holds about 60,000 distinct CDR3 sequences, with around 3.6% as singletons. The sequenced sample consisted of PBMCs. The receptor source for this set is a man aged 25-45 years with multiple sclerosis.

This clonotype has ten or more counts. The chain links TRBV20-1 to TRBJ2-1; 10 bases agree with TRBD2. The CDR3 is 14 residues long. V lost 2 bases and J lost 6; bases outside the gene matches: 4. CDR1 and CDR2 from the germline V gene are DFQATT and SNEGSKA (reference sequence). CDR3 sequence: CSARPRTSGNEQFF. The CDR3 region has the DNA TGCAGTGCTAGACCCCGGACTAGCGGCAATGAGCAGTTCTTC.

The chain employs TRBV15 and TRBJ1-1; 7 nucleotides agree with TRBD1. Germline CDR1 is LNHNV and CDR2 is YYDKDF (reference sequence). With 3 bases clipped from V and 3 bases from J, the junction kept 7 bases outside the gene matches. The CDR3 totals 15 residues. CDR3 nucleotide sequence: TGTGCCACCAGCAGGGTACAGGGGAGGGACACTGAAGCTTTCTTT. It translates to CATSRVQGRDTEAFF.

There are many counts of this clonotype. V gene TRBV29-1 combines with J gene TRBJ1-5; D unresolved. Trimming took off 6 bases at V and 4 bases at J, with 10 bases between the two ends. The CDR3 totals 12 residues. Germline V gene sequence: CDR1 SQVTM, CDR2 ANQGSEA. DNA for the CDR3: TGCAGCGTCAGGACGGGGAATCAGCCCCAGCATTTT. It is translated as CSVRTGNQPQHF.

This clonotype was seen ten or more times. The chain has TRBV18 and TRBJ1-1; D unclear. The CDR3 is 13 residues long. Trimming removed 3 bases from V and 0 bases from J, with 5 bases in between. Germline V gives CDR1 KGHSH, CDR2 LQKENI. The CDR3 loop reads CASSPAMNTEAFF. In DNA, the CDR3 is TGTGCCAGCTCACCTGCAATGAACACTGAAGCTTTCTTT.

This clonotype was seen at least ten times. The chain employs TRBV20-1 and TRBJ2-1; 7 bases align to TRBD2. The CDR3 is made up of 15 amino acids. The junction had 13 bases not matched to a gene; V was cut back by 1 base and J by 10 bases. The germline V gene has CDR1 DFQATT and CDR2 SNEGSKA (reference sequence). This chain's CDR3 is CSARVEGGSTGEQFF. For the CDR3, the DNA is TGCAGTGCTAGAGTGGAGGGCGGGAGTACGGGGGAGCAGTTCTTC.

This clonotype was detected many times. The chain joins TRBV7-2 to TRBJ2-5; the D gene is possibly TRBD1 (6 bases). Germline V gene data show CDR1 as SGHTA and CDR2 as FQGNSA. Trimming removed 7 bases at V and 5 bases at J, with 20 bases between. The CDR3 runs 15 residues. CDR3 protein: CASTPTTGSRETQYF. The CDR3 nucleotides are TGTGCCAGCACCCCCACTACAGGGTCGAGGGAGACCCAGTACTTC.

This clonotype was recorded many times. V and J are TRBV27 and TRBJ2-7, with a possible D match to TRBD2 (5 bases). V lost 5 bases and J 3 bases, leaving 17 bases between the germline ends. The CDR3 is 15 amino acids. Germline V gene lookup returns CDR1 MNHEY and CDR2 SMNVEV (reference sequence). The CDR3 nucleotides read TGTGCCAGCAGTCCAACATCGGGAATCTACTACGAGCAGTACTTC. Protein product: CASSPTSGIYYEQYF.

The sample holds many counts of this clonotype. The CDR3 region has the DNA TGTGCCAGCAGCTTGAGGCAGAGCACAGATACGCAGTATTTT. This codes for CASSLRQSTDTQYF. This rearrangement joins TRBV7-2 to TRBJ2-3; D is unclear. Trimming took off 3 bases at V and 0 bases at J, with 7 bases between the two ends. The germline V gene encodes CDR1 SGHTA and CDR2 FQGNSA. This CDR3 contains 14 residues.

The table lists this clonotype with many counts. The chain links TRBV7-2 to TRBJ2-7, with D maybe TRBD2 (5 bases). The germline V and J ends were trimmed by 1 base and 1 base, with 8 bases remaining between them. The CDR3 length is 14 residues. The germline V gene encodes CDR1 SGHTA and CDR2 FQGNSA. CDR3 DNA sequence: TGTGCCAGCAGCTTAGAGGCGGGTTCCTACGAGCAGTACTTC. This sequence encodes CASSLEAGSYEQYF.

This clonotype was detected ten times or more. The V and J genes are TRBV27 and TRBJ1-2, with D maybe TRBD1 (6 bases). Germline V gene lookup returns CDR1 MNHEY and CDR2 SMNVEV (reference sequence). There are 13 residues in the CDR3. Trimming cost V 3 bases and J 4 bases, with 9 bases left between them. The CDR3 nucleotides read TGTGCCAGCAGTTTTAGGGACACCTATGGCTACACCTTC. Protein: CASSFRDTYGYTF.

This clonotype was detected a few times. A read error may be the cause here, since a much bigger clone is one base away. In DNA, the CDR3 is TGTGCCAGCAGTGACTCTACCGAATCCGGGGAGCTGTTTTTT. It yields the protein CASSDSTESGELFF. This rearrangement joins TRBV6-4 to TRBJ2-2, with D unclear. V was cut by 0 bases and J by 6 bases, with 8 bases left in between. Looked up from germline, CDR1 is MRHNA and CDR2 is SNTAGT. The CDR3 contains 14 residues.

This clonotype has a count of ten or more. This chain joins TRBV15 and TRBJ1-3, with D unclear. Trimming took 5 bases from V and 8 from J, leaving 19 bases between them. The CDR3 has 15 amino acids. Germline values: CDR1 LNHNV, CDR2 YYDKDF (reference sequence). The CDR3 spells CATSPRRGNRDTIYF. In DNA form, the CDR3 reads TGTGCCACCAGCCCCCGACGGGGAAATCGGGACACCATATATTTT.

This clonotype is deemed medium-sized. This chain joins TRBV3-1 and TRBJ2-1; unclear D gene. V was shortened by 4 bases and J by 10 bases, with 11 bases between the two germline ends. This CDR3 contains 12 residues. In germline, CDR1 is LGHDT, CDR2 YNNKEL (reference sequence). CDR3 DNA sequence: TGTGCCAGCAGCCCGGACGCCGGGGAGCAGTTCTTC. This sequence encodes CASSPDAGEQFF.

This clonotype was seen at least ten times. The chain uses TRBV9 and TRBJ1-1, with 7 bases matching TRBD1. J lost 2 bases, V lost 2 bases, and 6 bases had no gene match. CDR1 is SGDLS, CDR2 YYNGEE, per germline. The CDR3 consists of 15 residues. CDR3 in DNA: TGTGCCAGCAGCGTGGGGGGGACAGCAAACACTGAAGCTTTCTTT. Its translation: CASSVGGTANTEAFF.

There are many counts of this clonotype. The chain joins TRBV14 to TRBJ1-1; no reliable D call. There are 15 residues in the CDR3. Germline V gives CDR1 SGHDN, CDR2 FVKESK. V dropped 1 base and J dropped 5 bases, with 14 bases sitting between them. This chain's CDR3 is CASSQVPERGTEAFF. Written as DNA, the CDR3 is TGTGCCAGCAGCCAAGTACCGGAACGAGGGACTGAAGCTTTCTTT. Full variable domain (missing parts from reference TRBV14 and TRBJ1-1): EAGVTQFPSHSVIEKGQTVTLRCDPISGHDNLYWYRRVMGKEIKFLLHFVKESKQDESGMPNNRFLAERTGGTYSTLKVQPAELEDSGVYFCASSQVPERGTEAFFGQGTRLTVV.

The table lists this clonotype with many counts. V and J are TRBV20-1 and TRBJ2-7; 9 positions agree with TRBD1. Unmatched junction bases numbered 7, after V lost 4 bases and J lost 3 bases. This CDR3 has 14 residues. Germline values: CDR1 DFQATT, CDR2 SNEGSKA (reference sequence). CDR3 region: CSAIGTGRNYEQYF. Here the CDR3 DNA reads TGCAGTGCTATTGGGACAGGGCGGAACTACGAGCAGTACTTC.

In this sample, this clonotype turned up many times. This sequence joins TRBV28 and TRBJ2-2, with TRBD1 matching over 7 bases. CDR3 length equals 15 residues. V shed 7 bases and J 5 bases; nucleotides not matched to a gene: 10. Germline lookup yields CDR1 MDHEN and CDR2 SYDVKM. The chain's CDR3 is CASTLPTGRTGELFF. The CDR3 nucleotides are TGTGCCAGCACCCTACCGACAGGGAGAACCGGGGAGCTGTTTTTT.

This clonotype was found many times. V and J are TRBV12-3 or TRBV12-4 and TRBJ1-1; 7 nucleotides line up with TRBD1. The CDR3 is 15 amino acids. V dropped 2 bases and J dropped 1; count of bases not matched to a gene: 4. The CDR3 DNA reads TGTGCCAGCAGTTTATACGGACAGGCGAACACTGAAGCTTTCTTT. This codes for CASSLYGQANTEAFF.

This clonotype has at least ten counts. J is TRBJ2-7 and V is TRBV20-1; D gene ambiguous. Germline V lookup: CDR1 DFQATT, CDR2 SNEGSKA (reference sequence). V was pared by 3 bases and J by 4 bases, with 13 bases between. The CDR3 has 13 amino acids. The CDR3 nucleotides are TGCAGTGCTAGGAGCAGGAGAGTTTACGAGCAGTACTTC. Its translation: CSARSRRVYEQYF.

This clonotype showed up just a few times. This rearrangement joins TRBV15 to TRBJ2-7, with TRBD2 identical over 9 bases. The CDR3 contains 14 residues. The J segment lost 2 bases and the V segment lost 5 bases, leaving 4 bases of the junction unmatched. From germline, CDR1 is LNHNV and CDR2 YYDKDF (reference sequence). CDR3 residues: CATSSRLAAYEQYF. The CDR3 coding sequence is TGTGCCACCAGCTCTCGACTAGCGGCCTACGAGCAGTACTTC.

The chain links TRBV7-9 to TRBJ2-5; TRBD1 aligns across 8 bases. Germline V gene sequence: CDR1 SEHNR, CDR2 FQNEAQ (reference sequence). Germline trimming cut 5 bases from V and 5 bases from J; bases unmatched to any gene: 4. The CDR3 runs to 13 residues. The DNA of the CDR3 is TGTGCCAGCAGCATTAGACAGGGGGAGACCCAGTACTTC. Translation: CASSIRQGETQYF.

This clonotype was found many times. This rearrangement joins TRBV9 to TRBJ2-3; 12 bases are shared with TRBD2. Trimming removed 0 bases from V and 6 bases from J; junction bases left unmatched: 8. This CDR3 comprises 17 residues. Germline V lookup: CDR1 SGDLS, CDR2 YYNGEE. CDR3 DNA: TGTGCCAGCAGCGTAGGGGCTAGCGGGGGGGCCTGGGATACGCAGTATTTT. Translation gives CASSVGASGGAWDTQYF.

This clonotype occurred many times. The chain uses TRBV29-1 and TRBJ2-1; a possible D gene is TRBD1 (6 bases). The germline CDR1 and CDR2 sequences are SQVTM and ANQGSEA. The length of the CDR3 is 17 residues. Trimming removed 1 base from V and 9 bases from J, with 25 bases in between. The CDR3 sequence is CSVEGSRTDSLGGEQFF. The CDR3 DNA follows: TGCAGCGTTGAAGGATCACGAACGGACAGTCTAGGGGGTGAGCAGTTCTTC.

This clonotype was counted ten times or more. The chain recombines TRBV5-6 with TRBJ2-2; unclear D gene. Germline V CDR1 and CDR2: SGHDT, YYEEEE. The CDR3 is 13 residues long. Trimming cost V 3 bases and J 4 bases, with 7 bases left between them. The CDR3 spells CASSSHTTGELFF. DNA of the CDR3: TGTGCCAGCAGCTCCCACACCACCGGGGAGCTGTTTTTT.

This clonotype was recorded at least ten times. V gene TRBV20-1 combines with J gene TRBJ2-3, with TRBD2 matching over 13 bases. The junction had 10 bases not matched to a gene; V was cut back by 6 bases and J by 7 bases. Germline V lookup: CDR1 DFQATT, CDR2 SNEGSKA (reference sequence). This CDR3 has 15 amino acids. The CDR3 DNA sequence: TGCAGTGCAACCTTAACTAGCGGGGGGGTACATACGCAGTATTTT. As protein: CSATLTSGGVHTQYF.

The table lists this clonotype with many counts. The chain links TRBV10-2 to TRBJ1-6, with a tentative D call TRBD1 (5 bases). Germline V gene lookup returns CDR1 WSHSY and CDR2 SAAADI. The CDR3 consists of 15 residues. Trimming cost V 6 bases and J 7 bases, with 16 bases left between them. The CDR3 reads CASRGGQGWNSPLHF. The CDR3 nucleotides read TGCGCCAGCAGGGGAGGACAAGGATGGAATTCACCCCTCCACTTT.

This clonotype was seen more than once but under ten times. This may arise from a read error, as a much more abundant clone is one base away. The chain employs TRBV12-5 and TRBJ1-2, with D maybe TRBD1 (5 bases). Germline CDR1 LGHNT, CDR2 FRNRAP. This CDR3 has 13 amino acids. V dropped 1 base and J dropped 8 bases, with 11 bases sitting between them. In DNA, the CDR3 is TGTGCTAGTGGTTTGGAAGTGCGGGGCGGCTACACCTTC. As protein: CASGLEVRGGYTF.

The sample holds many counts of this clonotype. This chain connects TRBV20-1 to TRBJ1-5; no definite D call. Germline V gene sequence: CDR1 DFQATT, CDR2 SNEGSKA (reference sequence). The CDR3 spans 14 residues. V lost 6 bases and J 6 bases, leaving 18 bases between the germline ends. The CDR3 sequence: CSAAGSLWGQPQHF. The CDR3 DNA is TGCAGTGCCGCTGGGTCGCTGTGGGGTCAGCCCCAGCATTTT.

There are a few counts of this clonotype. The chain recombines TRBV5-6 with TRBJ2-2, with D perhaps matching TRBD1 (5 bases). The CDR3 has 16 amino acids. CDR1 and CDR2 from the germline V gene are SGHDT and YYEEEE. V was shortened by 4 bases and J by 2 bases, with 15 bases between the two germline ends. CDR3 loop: CASSPWARTNTGELFF. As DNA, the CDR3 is TGTGCCAGCAGCCCCTGGGCCAGGACAAACACCGGGGAGCTGTTTTTT.

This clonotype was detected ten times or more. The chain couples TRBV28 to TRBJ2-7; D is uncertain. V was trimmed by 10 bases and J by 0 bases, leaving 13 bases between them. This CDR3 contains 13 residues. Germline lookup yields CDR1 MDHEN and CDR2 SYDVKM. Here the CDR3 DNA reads TGTGCCACCCAGTCCCTGCGCTCCTACGAGCAGTACTTC. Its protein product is CATQSLRSYEQYF. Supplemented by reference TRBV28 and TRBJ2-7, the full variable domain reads DVKVTQSSRYLVKRTGEKVFLECVQDMDHENMFWYRQDPGLGLRLIYFSYDVKMKEKGDIPEGYSVSREKKERFSLILESASTNQTSMYLCATQSLRSYEQYFGPGTRLTVT.

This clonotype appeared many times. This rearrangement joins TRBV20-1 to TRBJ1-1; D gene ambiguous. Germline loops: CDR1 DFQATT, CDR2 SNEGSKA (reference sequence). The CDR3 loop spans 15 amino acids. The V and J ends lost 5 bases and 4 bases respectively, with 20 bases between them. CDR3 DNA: TGCAGTGCTTATCCCGGTGGGGTTGAGGGCACTGAAGCTTTCTTT. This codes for CSAYPGGVEGTEAFF.